This TCR beta chain was identified during a study of blood T cells in healthy people across ages. General study results and limits: Naive T cell percentage by flow cytometry tracked strongly with beta diversity.

It was with a sample-barcoded 5' primer and a J-beta primer mix that a second PCR of roughly 7 to 12 cycles was run. TCRdb ran MiXCR on the 5' RACE reads and lists one entry per CDR3 protein. The sample holds around 1,500,000 distinct CDR3 sequences, approximately 38% seen once. As regards this clonotype: The antigen is undetermined.

The sequence derives from a woman under 30 in good health. The sequenced sample consisted of blood.

The DNA for the CDR3 is TGTGCCAGCAGTTTCGTAAGGACAGGGCCTAACTATGGCTACACCTTC. Amino acids: CASSFVRTGPNYGYTF. The J gene is TRBJ1-2, the V gene TRBV27; 8 nucleotides match TRBD1. J lost 0 bases, V lost 3 bases, and 6 bases had no gene match. The length of the CDR3 is 16 residues. Germline V gene data show CDR1 as MNHEY and CDR2 as SMNVEV (reference sequence).